This is a list of T cell receptor beta chains from one sample in a study of PD-1 blockade in classical Hodgkin lymphoma. Produced via immunoSEQ multiplex PCR; TCRdb's table is partial and in-frame only. The sample consists of 5,500 to 7,000 clones, approximately 80% of them appearing once. The sequencing here drew on peripheral blood mononuclear cells (PBMCs), taken before the second cycle of nivolumab. All receptors come from a human donor with classical Hodgkin lymphoma. The CDR3 runs from the conserved cysteine through the conserved F or W. Expanded clones are given a class, and other clones once, few, many or no size at all.

cdr3_aa: CASTASVQGSETQYF; clone_size: few; cdr3_length: 15; v_call: TRBV6-5
cdr3_aa: CASSVGAGDYEQYF; clone_size: hyperexpanded; cdr3_length: 14; v_call: TRBV9
cdr3_aa: CASSLAGKGPLGNQPQHF; clone_size: -; cdr3_length: 18; v_call: TRBV5-8
cdr3_aa: CASSYSTTAGYEQYF; clone_size: -; cdr3_length: 15; v_call: TRBV6-7
cdr3_aa: CASSARADSSYNEQFF; clone_size: -; cdr3_length: 16; v_call: TRBV7-9
cdr3_aa: CASSPPPGANVLTF; clone_size: -; cdr3_length: 14; v_call: TRBV28
cdr3_aa: CASSVASGAYNEQFF; clone_size: -; cdr3_length: 15; v_call: TRBV9
cdr3_aa: CASSLGTEKLFF; clone_size: few; cdr3_length: 12; v_call: TRBV11-2
cdr3_aa: CASSLLAGGRETQYF; clone_size: -; cdr3_length: 15; v_call: TRBV5-6
cdr3_aa: CASRSGLQNQPQHF; clone_size: -; cdr3_length: 14; v_call: TRBV28
cdr3_aa: CATSLDRSWVLYNEQFF; clone_size: -; cdr3_length: 17; v_call: TRBV15
cdr3_aa: CASSPSGTPVYNEQFF; clone_size: medium-sized; cdr3_length: 16; v_call: TRBV19
cdr3_aa: CATSRGGRMDQPQHF; clone_size: -; cdr3_length: 15; v_call: TRBV15
cdr3_aa: CASSPSNEQFF; clone_size: -; cdr3_length: 11; v_call: TRBV6-8
cdr3_aa: CASSPLLRGANTEAFF; clone_size: -; cdr3_length: 16; v_call: TRBV7-9
cdr3_aa: CASSVGGQGTYEQYF; clone_size: -; cdr3_length: 15; v_call: TRBV9
cdr3_aa: CASSPVMGEQETQYF; clone_size: -; cdr3_length: 15; v_call: TRBV5-6
cdr3_aa: CASVGIRQPYNEQFF; clone_size: -; cdr3_length: 15; v_call: TRBV6-6
cdr3_aa: CASSPSGTGDYEQYF; clone_size: once; cdr3_length: 15; v_call: TRBV28
cdr3_aa: CASSSTYEQYF; clone_size: few; cdr3_length: 11; v_call: TRBV13
cdr3_aa: CASSRETGDTQYF; clone_size: -; cdr3_length: 13; v_call: TRBV7-9
cdr3_aa: CASSLVWSLHGTFF; clone_size: -; cdr3_length: 14; v_call: TRBV11-2
cdr3_aa: CASSPSVGANEQFF; clone_size: -; cdr3_length: 14; v_call: TRBV11-3
cdr3_aa: CASSLRGERVSFYEQYF; clone_size: -; cdr3_length: 17; v_call: TRBV7-6
cdr3_aa: CASSRGNEQYF; clone_size: -; cdr3_length: 11; v_call: TRBV5-6
cdr3_aa: CASSLSGLAISSGANVLTF; clone_size: -; cdr3_length: 19; v_call: TRBV4-2
cdr3_aa: CASSLGNRMNTEAFF; clone_size: -; cdr3_length: 15; v_call: TRBV6-5
cdr3_aa: CASSRTGANEKLFF; clone_size: -; cdr3_length: 14; v_call: TRBV18
cdr3_aa: CASITSGRAYEQYF; clone_size: -; cdr3_length: 14; v_call: TRBV10-1
cdr3_aa: CASSARGRGYNEQFF; clone_size: -; cdr3_length: 15; v_call: TRBV11-3
cdr3_aa: CASSLGEGGAYGYTF; clone_size: few; cdr3_length: 15; v_call: TRBV4-1
cdr3_aa: CASSTSVAREQFF; clone_size: -; cdr3_length: 13; v_call: TRBV19
cdr3_aa: CASSSSPPSGSSYNEQFF; clone_size: -; cdr3_length: 18; v_call: TRBV13
cdr3_aa: CASSPRWAYTEAFF; clone_size: -; cdr3_length: 14; v_call: TRBV5-4
cdr3_aa: CASSLLLRDTQYF; clone_size: -; cdr3_length: 13; v_call: TRBV11-2
cdr3_aa: CASRPLTGTGRGDEQFF; clone_size: -; cdr3_length: 17; v_call: TRBV19
cdr3_aa: CASSYYRAGYTF; clone_size: -; cdr3_length: 12; v_call: TRBV28
cdr3_aa: CASSLAVLPTDTQYF; clone_size: -; cdr3_length: 15; v_call: TRBV7-9
cdr3_aa: CASSFGYGAYEQYF; clone_size: -; cdr3_length: 14; v_call: TRBV5-4
cdr3_aa: CASSLTGAGTNEKLFF; clone_size: -; cdr3_length: 16; v_call: TRBV28
cdr3_aa: CASSPSFDRPEQYF; clone_size: medium-sized; cdr3_length: 14; v_call: TRBV28
cdr3_aa: CASSLVPLSSGSYNEQFF; clone_size: -; cdr3_length: 18; v_call: TRBV7-2
cdr3_aa: CASSALGQTNTGELFF; clone_size: -; cdr3_length: 16; v_call: TRBV9